This entry concerns a single TCR beta chain. Its antigen remains unknown. This sample stems from a study of cytomegalovirus exposure and HLA in healthy donors. Study information: Among fewer than 500 genotyped donors, around 80% fell in the Caucasian-associated ancestry cluster. Findings and limits, study-wide: Per published reports, the classifier diagnosed cytomegalovirus status with high specificity and sensitivity. Later on, a genetic analysis was performed. It linked a missense variant in DCLRE1C with V- and J-gene trimming of TCR beta. Presence/absence analysis assumed near-uniform sequencing depth across donors.

The PCR employed 60 Vbeta primers together with 13 Jbeta primers. Method: immunoSEQ multiplex PCR; TCRdb's copy keeps in-frame clones and lacks some. The top ten hold 4% to 5% of the sample, which has more than 80,000 clones, more than 70% seen once. Germline V gives CDR1 SGHDT, CDR2 YYEEEE. CDR3 size: 12 residues. With 0 bases removed from V and 9 bases from J, the gap between germline ends came to 8 bases. The chain has TRBV5-6 and TRBJ2-3; D gene uncertain. The TCR comes from a man aged 55 to 70 in good health and CMV-seronegative. Sequencing used PBMCs. CDR3 nucleotide sequence: TGTGCCAGCAGCTTGGAACAGACCACGCAGTATTTT. Translating gives CASSLEQTTQYF. The variable domain in full, completed from reference TRBV5-6 and TRBJ2-3, reads DAGVTQSPTHLIKTRGQQVTLRCSPKSGHDTVSWYQQALGQGPQFIFQYYEEEERQRGNFPDRFSGHQFPNYSSELNVNALLLGDSALYLCASSLEQTTQYFGPGTRLTVL.